A single sample gave rise to the 11 T cell receptor beta chains below, sequenced in a study of CD8 T cells in Susac syndrome. Reverse transcription of roughly 0.45 to 1 ug RNA used random hexamers. Via MiXCR, TCRdb re-called the immunoSEQ multiplex PCR reads, giving one row per CDR3 protein. The data hold 100,000 to 150,000 distinct CDR3 sequences, with 90% to 95% observed a single time. The sample was CD4+ T cells from PBMCs. The receptor source for this set is a human donor with multiple sclerosis.

The gene calls are TRBV9 and TRBJ2-5, with 12 bases fitting TRBD2. V lost 3 bases, J lost 4 bases, and 13 bases stayed unmatched. Per germline, CDR1 SGDLS and CDR2 YYNGEE. This CDR3 is built from 18 residues. The CDR3 sequence: CASSARRELAGGRETQYF. The CDR3 DNA is TGTGCCAGCAGCGCCAGACGCGAACTAGCGGGAGGTAGAGAGACCCAGTACTTC.

The rearrangement uses TRBV12-3 or TRBV12-4 and TRBJ1-1; D call uncertain. The CDR3 is made up of 13 amino acids. Between the trimmed V and J ends, which lost 2 bases and 2 bases, there was a span of 6 bases. This CDR3 reads CASSLPPNTEAFF. CDR3 DNA sequence: TGTGCCAGCAGTTTACCCCCTAACACTGAAGCTTTCTTT.

The V and J genes are TRBV6-6 and TRBJ1-1; 9 bases line up with TRBD1. The germline V gene has CDR1 MNHNY and CDR2 SVGAGI (reference sequence). Trimming at V came to 4 bases and at J to 1 base, leaving 4 bases not matched to a gene. The CDR3 consists of 15 residues. Here the CDR3 reads CASSSLTGGNTEAFF. In DNA, the CDR3 is TGTGCCAGCAGTTCATTGACAGGGGGGAACACTGAAGCTTTCTTT.

The rearrangement uses TRBV2 and TRBJ1-1; no clear D. CDR1 and CDR2 from the germline V gene are SNHLY and FYNNEI. There are 13 residues in the CDR3. Between the trimmed V and J ends, which lost 7 bases and 1 base, there was a span of 10 bases. The CDR3 region is CASTNVRNTEAFF. The CDR3 coding sequence is TGTGCCAGCACTAATGTCAGGAACACTGAAGCTTTCTTT.

J is TRBJ2-4 and V is TRBV5-4; D is undetermined. With 2 bases removed from V and 7 bases from J, the gap between germline ends came to 4 bases. This CDR3 has 11 amino acids. Germline V gene sequence: CDR1 SGHNT, CDR2 YYREEE (reference sequence). The CDR3 DNA sequence: TGTGCCAGCAGCTTTGGGAACATTCAGTACTTC. Translated: CASSFGNIQYF.

V and J are TRBV2 and TRBJ2-7; TRBD2 aligns across 7 bases. Germline values: CDR1 SNHLY, CDR2 FYNNEI. The CDR3 is 14 residues long. V shed 4 bases, J shed 7 bases, and the junction held 10 bases outside the gene matches. CDR3 in amino acids: CASSGREGIREQYF. The CDR3 bases are TGTGCCAGCAGTGGGAGGGAGGGGATTCGAGAGCAGTACTTC.

The chain has TRBV28 and TRBJ2-5; D ambiguous. V lost 7 bases, J lost 5 bases, and 11 bases lay in between. CDR3 length: 12 residues. CDR1 is MDHEN and CDR2 is SYDVKM in the germline V gene. CDR3 nucleotides: TGTGCCAGCATGGGTTTTGAGGAGACCCAGTACTTC. This sequence encodes CASMGFEETQYF.

The rearrangement joins TRBV19 to TRBJ2-3; the match to TRBD1 covers 7 bases. There are 14 residues in the CDR3. Per the germline V gene, CDR1 is LNHDA and CDR2 is SQIVND (reference sequence). V lost 9 bases, J lost 5 bases, and 11 bases stayed unmatched. This CDR3 is CASKRTGLVDTQYF. The DNA of the CDR3 is TGTGCCAGCAAACGGACAGGCTTAGTAGATACGCAGTATTTT.

The chain links TRBV20-1 to TRBJ1-2, with D perhaps TRBD1 (5 bases). Deletions cut 2 bases from V and 6 bases from J, with 10 bases between. Germline loops: CDR1 DFQATT, CDR2 SNEGSKA (reference sequence). This CDR3 has 12 amino acids. The CDR3 loop reads CSARSQGHGYTF. The CDR3, as DNA: TGCAGTGCTAGATCTCAGGGCCATGGCTACACCTTC.

This clonotype has a handful of counts. The genes are TRBV7-2 and TRBJ2-2; D is unclear. Germline V gene lookup returns CDR1 SGHTA and CDR2 FQGNSA. V was shortened by 2 bases and J by 0 bases, with 16 bases between the two germline ends. CDR3 length equals 18 residues. This CDR3 is CASSLSQGLEANTGELFF. In DNA, the CDR3 is TGTGCCAGCAGCTTAAGTCAAGGCCTGGAAGCGAACACCGGGGAGCTGTTTTTT.

V gene TRBV19 combines with J gene TRBJ1-2; TRBD1 matches 8 bases. V trimming: 6 bases; J trimming: 6 bases; junction bases outside the gene matches: 6. The V gene's germline CDR1 is LNHDA and CDR2 SQIVND (reference sequence). CDR3 length equals 13 residues. CDR3: CASSPDRVNGYTF. The CDR3 region has the DNA TGTGCCAGTAGCCCGGACAGGGTGAATGGCTACACCTTC.